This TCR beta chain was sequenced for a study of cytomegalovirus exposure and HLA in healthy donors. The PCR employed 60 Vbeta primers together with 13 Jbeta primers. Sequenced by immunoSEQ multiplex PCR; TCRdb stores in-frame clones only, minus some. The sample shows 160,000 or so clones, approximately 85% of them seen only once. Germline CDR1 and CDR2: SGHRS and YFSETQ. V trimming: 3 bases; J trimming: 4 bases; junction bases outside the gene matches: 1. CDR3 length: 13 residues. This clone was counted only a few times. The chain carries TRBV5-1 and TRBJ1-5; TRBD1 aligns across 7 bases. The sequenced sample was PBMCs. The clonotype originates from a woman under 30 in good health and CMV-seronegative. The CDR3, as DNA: TGCGCCAGCAGCTGGGACAGTAATCAGCCCCAGCATTTT. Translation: CASSWDSNQPQHF.